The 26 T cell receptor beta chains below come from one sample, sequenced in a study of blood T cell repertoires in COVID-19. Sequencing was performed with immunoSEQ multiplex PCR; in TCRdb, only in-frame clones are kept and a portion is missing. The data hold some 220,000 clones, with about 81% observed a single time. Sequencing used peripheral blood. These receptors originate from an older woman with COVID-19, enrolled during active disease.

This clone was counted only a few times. This CDR3 is CASSVGQGAGYGYTF. In nucleotides, the CDR3 is TGTGCCAGCAGTGTAGGACAGGGGGCAGGGTATGGCTACACCTTC. The chain has TRBV2 and TRBJ1-2; 11 bases line up with TRBD1. CDR1 is SNHLY and CDR2 is FYNNEI in the germline V gene. Losses at the gene ends were 4 bases for V and 5 bases for J; bases not matched to a gene: 6. This CDR3 is 15 amino acids long.

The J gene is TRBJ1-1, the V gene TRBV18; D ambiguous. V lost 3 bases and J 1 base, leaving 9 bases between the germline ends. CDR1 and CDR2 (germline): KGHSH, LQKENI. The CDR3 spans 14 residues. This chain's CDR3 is CASSPGQQNTEAFF. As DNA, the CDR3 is TGTGCCAGCTCACCGGGCCAACAGAACACTGAAGCTTTCTTT.

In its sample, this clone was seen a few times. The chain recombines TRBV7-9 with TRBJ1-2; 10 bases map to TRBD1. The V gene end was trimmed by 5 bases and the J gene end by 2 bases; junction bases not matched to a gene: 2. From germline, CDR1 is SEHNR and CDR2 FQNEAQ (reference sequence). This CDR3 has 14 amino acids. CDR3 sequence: CASSRTGGNYGYTF. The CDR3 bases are TGTGCCAGCAGCAGGACAGGGGGGAACTATGGCTACACCTTC. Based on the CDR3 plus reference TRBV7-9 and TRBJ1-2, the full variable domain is DTGVSQNPRHKITKRGQNVTFRCDPISEHNRLYWYRQTLGQGPEFLTYFQNEAQLEKSRLLSDRFSAERPKGSFSTLEIQRTEQGDSAMYLCASSRTGGNYGYTFGSGTRLTVV.

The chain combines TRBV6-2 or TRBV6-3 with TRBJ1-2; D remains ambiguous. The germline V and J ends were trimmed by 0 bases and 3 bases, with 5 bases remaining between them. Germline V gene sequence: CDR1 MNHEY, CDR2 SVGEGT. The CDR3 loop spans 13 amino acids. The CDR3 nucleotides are TGTGCCAGCAGTTACTCCTCTTACTATGGCTACACCTTC. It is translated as CASSYSSYYGYTF.

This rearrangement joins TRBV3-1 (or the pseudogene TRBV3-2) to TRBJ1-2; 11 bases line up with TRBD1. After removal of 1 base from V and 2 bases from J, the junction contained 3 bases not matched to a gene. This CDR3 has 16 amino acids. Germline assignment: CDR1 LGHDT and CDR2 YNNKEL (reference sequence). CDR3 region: CASSQAGTGGNYGYTF. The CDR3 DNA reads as TGTGCCAGCAGCCAAGCTGGGACAGGGGGAAACTATGGCTACACCTTC.

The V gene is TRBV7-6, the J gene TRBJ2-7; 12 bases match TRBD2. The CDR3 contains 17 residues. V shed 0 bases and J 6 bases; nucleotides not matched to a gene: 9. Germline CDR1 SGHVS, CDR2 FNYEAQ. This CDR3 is CASSLAGASGRVSEQYF. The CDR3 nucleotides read TGTGCCAGCAGCTTAGCCGGGGCTAGCGGGAGGGTTTCCGAGCAGTACTTC.

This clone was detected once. CDR3 sequence: CASSWASGIRETQYF. The DNA for the CDR3 is TGTGCCAGCAGTTGGGCTAGCGGGATCAGGGAGACCCAGTACTTC. The rearrangement links TRBV28 to TRBJ2-5, with 9 nucleotides matching TRBD2. The CDR3 length is 15 residues. Germline V gives CDR1 MDHEN, CDR2 SYDVKM. V lost 4 bases and J lost 5; bases outside the gene matches: 8.

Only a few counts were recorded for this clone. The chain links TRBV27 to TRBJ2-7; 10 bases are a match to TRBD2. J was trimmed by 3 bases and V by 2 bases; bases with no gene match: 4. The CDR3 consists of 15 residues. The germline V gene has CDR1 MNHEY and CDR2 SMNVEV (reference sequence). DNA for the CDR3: TGTGCCAGCAGTTTAAAGGCTAGCGGGAGCTACGAGCAGTACTTC. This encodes CASSLKASGSYEQYF.

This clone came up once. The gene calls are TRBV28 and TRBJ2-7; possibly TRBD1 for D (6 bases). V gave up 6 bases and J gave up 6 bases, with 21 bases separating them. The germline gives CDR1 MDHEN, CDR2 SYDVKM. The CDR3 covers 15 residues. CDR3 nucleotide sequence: TGTGCCAGCAGCGCCATCAGAGTTCCCAGGGGCGAGCAGTACTTC. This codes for CASSAIRVPRGEQYF.

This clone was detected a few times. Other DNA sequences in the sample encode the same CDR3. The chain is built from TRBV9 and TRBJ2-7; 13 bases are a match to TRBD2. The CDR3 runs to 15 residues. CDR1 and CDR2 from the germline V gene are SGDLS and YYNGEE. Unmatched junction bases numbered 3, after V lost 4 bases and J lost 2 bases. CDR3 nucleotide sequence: TGTGCCAGCAGCCCACTAGCGGGAGGGCCCTACGAGCAGTACTTC. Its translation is CASSPLAGGPYEQYF.

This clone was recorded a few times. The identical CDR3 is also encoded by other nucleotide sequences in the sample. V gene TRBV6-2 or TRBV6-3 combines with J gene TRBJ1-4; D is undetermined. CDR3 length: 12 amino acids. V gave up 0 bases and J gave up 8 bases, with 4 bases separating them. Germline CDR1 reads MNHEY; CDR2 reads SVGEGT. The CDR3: CASSYSSEKLFF. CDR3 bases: TGTGCCAGCAGTTACTCGAGCGAAAAACTGTTTTTT.

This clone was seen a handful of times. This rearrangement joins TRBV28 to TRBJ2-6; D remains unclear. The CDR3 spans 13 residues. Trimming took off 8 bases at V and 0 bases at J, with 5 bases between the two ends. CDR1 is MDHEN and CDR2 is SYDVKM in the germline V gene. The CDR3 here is CASLSSGANVLTF. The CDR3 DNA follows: TGTGCCAGCCTATCCTCTGGGGCCAACGTCCTGACTTTC.

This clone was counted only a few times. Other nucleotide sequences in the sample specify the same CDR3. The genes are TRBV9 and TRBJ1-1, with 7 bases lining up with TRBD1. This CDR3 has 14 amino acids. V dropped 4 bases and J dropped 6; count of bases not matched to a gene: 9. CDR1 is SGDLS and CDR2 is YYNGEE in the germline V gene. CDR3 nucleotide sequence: TGTGCCAGCAGCCCTGGACAGGCTCGCGCTGAAGCTTTCTTT. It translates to CASSPGQARAEAFF.

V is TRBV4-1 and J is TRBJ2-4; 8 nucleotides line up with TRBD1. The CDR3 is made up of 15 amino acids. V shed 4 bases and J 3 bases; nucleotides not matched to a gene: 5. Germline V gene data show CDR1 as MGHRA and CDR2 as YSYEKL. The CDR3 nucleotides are TGCGCCAGCAGCCCAGCCGGGACAGGCAAAAACATTCAGTACTTC. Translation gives CASSPAGTGKNIQYF.

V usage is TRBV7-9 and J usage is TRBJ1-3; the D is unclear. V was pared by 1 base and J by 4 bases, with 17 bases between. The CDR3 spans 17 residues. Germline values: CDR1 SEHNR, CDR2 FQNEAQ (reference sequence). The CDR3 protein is CASSLVWTTTLGNTIYF. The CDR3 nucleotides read TGTGCCAGCAGCTTAGTCTGGACTACGACCCTCGGAAACACCATATATTTT.

Here the CDR3 DNA reads TGTGCCAGCAGTGCCTCCTCCAGGGGGCGGGCTAATGAAAAACTGTTTTTT. Protein product: CASSASSRGRANEKLFF. The J gene is TRBJ1-4, the V gene TRBV28; 8 bases agree with TRBD1. The CDR3 length is 17 residues. Germline values: CDR1 MDHEN, CDR2 SYDVKM. Unmatched junction bases numbered 11, after V lost 5 bases and J lost 3 bases. Together with reference TRBV28 and TRBJ1-4, the CDR3 gives the full variable domain: DVKVTQSSRYLVKRTGEKVFLECVQDMDHENMFWYRQDPGLGLRLIYFSYDVKMKEKGDIPEGYSVSREKKERFSLILESASTNQTSMYLCASSASSRGRANEKLFFGSGTQLSVL.

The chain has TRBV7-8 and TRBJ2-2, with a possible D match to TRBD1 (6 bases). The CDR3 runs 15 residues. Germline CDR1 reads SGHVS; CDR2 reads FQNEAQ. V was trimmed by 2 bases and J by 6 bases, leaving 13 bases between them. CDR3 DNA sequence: TGTGCCAGCAGCTTAAAACAGGGAGTCCCCGGGGAGCTGTTTTTT. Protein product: CASSLKQGVPGELFF. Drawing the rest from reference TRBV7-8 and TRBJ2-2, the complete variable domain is GAGVSQSPRYKVAKRGQDVALRCDPISGHVSLFWYQQALGQGPEFLTYFQNEAQLDKSGLPSDRFFAERPEGSVSTLKIQRTQQEDSAVYLCASSLKQGVPGELFFGEGSRLTVL.

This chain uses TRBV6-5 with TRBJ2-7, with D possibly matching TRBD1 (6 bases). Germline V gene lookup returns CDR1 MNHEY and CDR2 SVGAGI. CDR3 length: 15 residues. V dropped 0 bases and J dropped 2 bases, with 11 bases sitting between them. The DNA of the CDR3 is TGTGCCAGCAGTTACTCGAGGCAGGGGCCCTACGAGCAGTACTTC. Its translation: CASSYSRQGPYEQYF.

The CDR3 region is CASSWRTGANEQFF. The CDR3 DNA reads TGTGCCAGCAGCTGGAGGACAGGGGCCAATGAGCAGTTCTTC. The genes are TRBV7-2 and TRBJ2-1; TRBD1 agrees at 9 bases. After removal of 4 bases from V and 6 bases from J, the junction contained 4 bases not matched to a gene. CDR1 and CDR2 from the germline V gene are SGHTA and FQGNSA. The CDR3 length is 14 residues. Using reference TRBV7-2 and TRBJ2-1 for the parts outside the CDR3, the full variable domain is GAGVSQSPSNKVTEKGKDVELRCDPISGHTALYWYRQSLGQGLEFLIYFQGNSAPDKSGLPSDRFSAERTGGSVSTLTIQRTQQEDSAVYLCASSWRTGANEQFFGPGTRLTVL.

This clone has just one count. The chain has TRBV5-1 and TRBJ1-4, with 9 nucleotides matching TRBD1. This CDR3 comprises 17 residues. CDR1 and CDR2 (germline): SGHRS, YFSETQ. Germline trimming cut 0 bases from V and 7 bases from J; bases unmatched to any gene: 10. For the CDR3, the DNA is TGCGCCAGCAGCTTGGGTCCGGGACAGGGTAAACTTGAAAAACTGTTTTTT. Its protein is CASSLGPGQGKLEKLFF.

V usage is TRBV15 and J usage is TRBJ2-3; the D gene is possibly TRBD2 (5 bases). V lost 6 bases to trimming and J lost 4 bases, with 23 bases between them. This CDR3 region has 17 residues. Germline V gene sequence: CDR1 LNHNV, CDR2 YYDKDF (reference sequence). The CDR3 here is CATSDRTFPRRPDTQYF. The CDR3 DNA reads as TGTGCCACCAGTGACCGGACTTTTCCTAGGCGTCCAGATACGCAGTATTTT.

Here the CDR3 reads CASSLVGLEVKNEQFF. The CDR3 DNA sequence: TGTGCCAGCAGTTTAGTGGGACTGGAAGTAAAAAATGAGCAGTTCTTC. V gene TRBV27 combines with J gene TRBJ2-1, with TRBD2 as a possible D gene (6 bases). Germline CDR1 is MNHEY and CDR2 is SMNVEV (reference sequence). The CDR3 extends over 16 amino acids. Trimming removed 2 bases from V and 7 bases from J, with 18 bases in between.

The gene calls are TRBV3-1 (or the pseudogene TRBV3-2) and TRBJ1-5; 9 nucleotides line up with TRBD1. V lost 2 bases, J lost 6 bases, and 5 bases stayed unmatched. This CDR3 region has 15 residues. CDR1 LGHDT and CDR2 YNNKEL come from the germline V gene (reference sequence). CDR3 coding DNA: TGTGCCAGCAGCCAAAGGACAGGGGAAGGTCAGCCCCAGCATTTT. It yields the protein CASSQRTGEGQPQHF.

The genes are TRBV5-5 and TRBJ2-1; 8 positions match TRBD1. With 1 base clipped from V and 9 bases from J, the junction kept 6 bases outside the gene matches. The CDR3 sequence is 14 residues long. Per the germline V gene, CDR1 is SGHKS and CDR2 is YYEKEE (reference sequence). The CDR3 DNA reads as TGTGCCAGCAGCTTGAGGACAGGGTTCTCTGAGCAGTTCTTC. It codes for CASSLRTGFSEQFF.

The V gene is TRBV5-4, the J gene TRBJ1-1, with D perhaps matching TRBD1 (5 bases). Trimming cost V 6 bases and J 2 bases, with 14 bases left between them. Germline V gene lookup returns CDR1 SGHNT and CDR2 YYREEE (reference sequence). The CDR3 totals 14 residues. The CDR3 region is CASTRGSGNTEAFF. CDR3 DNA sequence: TGTGCCAGCACGCGGGGCTCTGGAAACACTGAAGCTTTCTTT.

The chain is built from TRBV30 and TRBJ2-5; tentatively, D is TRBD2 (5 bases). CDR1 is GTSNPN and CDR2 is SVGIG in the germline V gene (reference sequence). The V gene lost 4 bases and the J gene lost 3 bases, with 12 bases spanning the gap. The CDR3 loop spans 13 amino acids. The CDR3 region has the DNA TGTGCCTGGAATCCGGGAACAAAAGAGACCCAGTACTTC. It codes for CAWNPGTKETQYF. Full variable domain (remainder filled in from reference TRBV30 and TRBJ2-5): SQTIHQWPATLVQPVGSPLSLECTVEGTSNPNLYWYRQAAGRGLQLLFYSVGIGQISSEVPQNLSASRPQDRQFILSSKKLLLSDSGFYLCAWNPGTKETQYFGPGTRLLVL.